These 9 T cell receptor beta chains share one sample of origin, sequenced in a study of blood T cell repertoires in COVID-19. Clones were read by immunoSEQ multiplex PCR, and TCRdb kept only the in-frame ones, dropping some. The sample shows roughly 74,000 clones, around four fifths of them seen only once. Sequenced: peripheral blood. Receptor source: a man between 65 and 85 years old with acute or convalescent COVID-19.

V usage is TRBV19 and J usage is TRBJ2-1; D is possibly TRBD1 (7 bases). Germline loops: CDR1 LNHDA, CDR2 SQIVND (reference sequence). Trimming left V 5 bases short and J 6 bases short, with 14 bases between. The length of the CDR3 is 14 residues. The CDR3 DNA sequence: TGTGCCAGTAGTGGGGGGACAGTCCCCAATGAGCAGTTCTTC. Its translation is CASSGGTVPNEQFF. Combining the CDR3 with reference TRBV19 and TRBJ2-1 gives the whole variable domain DGGITQSPKYLFRKEGQNVTLSCEQNLNHDAMYWYRQDPGQGLRLIYYSQIVNDFQKGDIAEGYSVSREKKESFPLTVTSAQKNPTAFYLCASSGGTVPNEQFFGPGTRLTVL.

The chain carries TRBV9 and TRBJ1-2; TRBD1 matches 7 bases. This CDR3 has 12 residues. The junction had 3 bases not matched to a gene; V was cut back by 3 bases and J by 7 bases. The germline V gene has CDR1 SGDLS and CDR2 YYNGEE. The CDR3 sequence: CASSDTGVGYTF. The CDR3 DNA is TGTGCCAGCAGCGATACAGGGGTTGGCTACACCTTC.

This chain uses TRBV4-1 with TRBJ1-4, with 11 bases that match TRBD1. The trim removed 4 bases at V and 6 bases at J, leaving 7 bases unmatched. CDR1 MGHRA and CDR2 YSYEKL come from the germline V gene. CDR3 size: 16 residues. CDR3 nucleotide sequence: TGCGCCAGCAGCCGCTCGGGACAGGGGGTGGATGAAAAACTGTTTTTT. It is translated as CASSRSGQGVDEKLFF.

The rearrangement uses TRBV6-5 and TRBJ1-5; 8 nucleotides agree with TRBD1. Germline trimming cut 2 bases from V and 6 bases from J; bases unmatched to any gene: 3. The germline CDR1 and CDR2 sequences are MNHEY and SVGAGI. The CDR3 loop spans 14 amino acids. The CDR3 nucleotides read TGTGCCAGCAGTTACAGAGGGACAGGTCAGCCCCAGCATTTT. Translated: CASSYRGTGQPQHF.

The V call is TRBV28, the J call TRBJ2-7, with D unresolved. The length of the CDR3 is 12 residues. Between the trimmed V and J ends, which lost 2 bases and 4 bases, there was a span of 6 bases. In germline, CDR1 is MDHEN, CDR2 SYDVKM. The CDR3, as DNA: TGTGCCAGCAGTTTAGTCGGGTACGAGCAGTACTTC. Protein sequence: CASSLVGYEQYF.

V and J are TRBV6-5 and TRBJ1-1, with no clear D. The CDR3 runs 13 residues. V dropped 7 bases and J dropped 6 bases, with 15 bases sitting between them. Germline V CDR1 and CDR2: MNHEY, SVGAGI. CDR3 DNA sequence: TGTGCCAGCACTGTAAACTATGGGTCTGAAGCTTTCTTT. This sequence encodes CASTVNYGSEAFF.

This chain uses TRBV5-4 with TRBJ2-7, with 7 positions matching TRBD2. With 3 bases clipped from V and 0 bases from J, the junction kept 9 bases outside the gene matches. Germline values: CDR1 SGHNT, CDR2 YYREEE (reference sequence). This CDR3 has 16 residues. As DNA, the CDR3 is TGTGCCAGCAGCTCGCCGGGGCGGGGGAGCTCCTACGAGCAGTACTTC. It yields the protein CASSSPGRGSSYEQYF.

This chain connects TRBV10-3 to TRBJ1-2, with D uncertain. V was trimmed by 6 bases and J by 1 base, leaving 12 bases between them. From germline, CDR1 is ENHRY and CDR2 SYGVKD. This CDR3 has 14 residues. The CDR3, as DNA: TGTGCCATCAGAACAGATCGGAATAACTATGGCTACACCTTC. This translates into CAIRTDRNNYGYTF.

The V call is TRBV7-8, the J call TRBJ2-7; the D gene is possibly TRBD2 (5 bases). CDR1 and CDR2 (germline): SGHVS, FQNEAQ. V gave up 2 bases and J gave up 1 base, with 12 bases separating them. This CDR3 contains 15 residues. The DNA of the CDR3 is TGTGCCAGCAGCTTATCAGCGGTATCTTCCTACGAGCAGTACTTC. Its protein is CASSLSAVSSYEQYF.